The following is a T cell receptor (beta chain) sequence with its context. This sample was included in a study of blood T cell repertoires in COVID-19. Sequencing used immunoSEQ multiplex PCR; TCRdb keeps in-frame clones, though not all of them. This sample has about 53,000 clones; 87% occur once, and the top ten carry 4%. Trimming removed 0 bases at V and 0 bases at J, with 4 bases between. The CDR3 covers 14 residues. The germline CDR1 and CDR2 sequences are SGHRS and YFSETQ. This TCR was recovered from a man aged 45-65 years with acute or convalescent COVID-19. The sample was peripheral blood. This sequence joins TRBV5-1 and TRBJ1-3; D is unresolved. CDR3 sequence reads: CASSLDSSGNTIYF. CDR3 DNA: TGCGCCAGCAGCTTGGACAGCTCTGGAAACACCATATATTTT. The variable domain in full, with the rest retrieved from reference TRBV5-1 and TRBJ1-3, is KAGVTQTPRYLIKTRGQQVTLSCSPISGHRSVSWYQQTPGQGLQFLFEYFSETQRNKGNFPGRFSGRQFSNSRSEMNVSTLELGDSALYLCASSLDSSGNTIYFGEGSWLTVV.